Included here is one T cell receptor beta chain sequence, with context. The antigen remains undetermined. During its preparation, the TCRbeta library received unique molecular identifiers. TCRdb fed the PCR reads into MiXCR, producing one record per CDR3 protein. The data hold around 490,000 distinct CDR3 sequences, with about an eighth observed a single time. This sample was taken from a study of T-cell reconstitution after alpha-beta-depleted transplantation in children. Findings of the study overall: At around two months after transplant, the alpha-beta T cells were reportedly derived from several hundred expanded clones that came from non-depleted graft cells. The authors attributed T-cell counts and diversity one year after transplant mostly to newly produced T cells.

The V gene's germline CDR1 is MNHEY and CDR2 SVGEGT. CDR3 length: 13 amino acids. Trimming left V 5 bases short and J 5 bases short, with 13 bases between. The sequence was obtained from a female patient aged 2-9 years who had a stem cell transplant for aplastic anemia, so the T cells may come from the graft donor. The sequences come from PBMCs, mostly from graft donor cells, collected 180 days after TCRalphabeta/CD19-depleted stem cell transplant. This chain links TRBV6-2 or TRBV6-3 with TRBJ2-7; a weak D match, TRBD1 (6 bases). In DNA form, the CDR3 reads TGTGCCAGCAGTACAGGGTTTCAGCACGAGCAGTACTTC. Protein sequence: CASSTGFQHEQYF.